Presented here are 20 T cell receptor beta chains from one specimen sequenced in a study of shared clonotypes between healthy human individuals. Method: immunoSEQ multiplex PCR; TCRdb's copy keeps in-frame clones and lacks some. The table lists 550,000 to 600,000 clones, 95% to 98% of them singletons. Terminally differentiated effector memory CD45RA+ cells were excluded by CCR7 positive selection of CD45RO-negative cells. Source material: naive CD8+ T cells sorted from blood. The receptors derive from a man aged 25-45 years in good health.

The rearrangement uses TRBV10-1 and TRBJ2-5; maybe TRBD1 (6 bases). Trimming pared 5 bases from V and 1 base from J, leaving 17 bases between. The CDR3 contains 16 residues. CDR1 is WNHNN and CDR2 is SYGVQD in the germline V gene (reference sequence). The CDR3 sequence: CASSYLPGQLQETQYF. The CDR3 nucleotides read TGCGCCAGCAGTTACCTACCGGGACAACTCCAAGAGACCCAGTACTTC.

CDR3 DNA: TGTGCCAGCAGCTTAGCGGGGGCAGGGCAGCCCCAGCATTTT. Translation: CASSLAGAGQPQHF. The chain recombines TRBV7-9 with TRBJ1-5; TRBD1 might be the D (6 bases). V was shortened by 0 bases and J by 7 bases, with 10 bases between the two germline ends. Germline-derived CDR1 and CDR2 are SEHNR and FQNEAQ (reference sequence). This CDR3 has 14 residues.

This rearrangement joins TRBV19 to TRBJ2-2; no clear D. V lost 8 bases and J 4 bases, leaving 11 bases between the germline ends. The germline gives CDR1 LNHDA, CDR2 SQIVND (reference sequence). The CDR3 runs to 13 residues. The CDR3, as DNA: TGTGCCAGTCAGTTAATAGGCACCGGGGAGCTGTTTTTT. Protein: CASQLIGTGELFF.

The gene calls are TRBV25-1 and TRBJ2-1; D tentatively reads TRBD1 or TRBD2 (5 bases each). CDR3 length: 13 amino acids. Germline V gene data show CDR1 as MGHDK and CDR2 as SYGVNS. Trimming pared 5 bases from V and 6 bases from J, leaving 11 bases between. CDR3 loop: CASSFTGANEQFF. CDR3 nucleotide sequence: TGTGCCAGCAGTTTCACCGGGGCCAATGAGCAGTTCTTC.

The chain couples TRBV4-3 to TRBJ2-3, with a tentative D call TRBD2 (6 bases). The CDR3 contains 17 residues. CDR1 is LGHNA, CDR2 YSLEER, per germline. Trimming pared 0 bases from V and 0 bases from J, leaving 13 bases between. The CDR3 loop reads CASSQDWAGPSTDTQYF. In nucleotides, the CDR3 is TGCGCCAGCAGCCAAGATTGGGCGGGGCCTAGCACAGATACGCAGTATTTT.

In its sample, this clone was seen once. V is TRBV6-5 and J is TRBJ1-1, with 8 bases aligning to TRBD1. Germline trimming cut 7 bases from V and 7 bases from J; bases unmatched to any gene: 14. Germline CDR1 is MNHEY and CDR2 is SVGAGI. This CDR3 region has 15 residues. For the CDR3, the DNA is TGTGCCAGCACCGTGGCGGCAGGGGGCTTTGTTGAAGCTTTCTTT. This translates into CASTVAAGGFVEAFF.

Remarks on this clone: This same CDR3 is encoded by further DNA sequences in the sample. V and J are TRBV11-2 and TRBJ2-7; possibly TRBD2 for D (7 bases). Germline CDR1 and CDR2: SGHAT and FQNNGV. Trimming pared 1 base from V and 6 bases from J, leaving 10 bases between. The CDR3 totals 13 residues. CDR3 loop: CASSLGGGGEQYF. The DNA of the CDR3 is TGTGCCAGCAGCTTAGGGGGAGGGGGCGAGCAGTACTTC.

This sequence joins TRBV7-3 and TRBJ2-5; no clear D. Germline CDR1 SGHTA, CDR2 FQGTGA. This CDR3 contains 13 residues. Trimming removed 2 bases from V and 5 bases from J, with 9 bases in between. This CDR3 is CASSLAFEETQYF. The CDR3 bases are TGTGCCAGCAGCTTAGCGTTTGAGGAGACCCAGTACTTC.

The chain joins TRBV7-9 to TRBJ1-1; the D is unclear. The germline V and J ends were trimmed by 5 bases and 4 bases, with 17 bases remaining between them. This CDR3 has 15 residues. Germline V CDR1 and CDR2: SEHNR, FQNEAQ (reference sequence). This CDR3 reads CASSPRYKTGTEAFF. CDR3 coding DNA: TGTGCCAGCAGCCCTCGTTATAAGACGGGCACTGAAGCTTTCTTT. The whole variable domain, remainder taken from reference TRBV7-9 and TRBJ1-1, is DTGVSQNPRHKITKRGQNVTFRCDPISEHNRLYWYRQTLGQGPEFLTYFQNEAQLEKSRLLSDRFSAERPKGSFSTLEIQRTEQGDSAMYLCASSPRYKTGTEAFFGQGTRLTVV.

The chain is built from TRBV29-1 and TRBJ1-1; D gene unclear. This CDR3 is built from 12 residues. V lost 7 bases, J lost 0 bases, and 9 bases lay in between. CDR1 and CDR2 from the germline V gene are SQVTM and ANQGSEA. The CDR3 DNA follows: TGCAGCGCCGGGAGGCTGAACACTGAAGCTTTCTTT. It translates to CSAGRLNTEAFF.

The CDR3 loop is CASSLVSGWGTGELFF. DNA for the CDR3: TGTGCCAGCAGCTTAGTTTCAGGGTGGGGGACCGGGGAGCTGTTTTTT. This chain uses TRBV7-2 with TRBJ2-2; D could derive from TRBD1 or TRBD2 (5 bases each). Per the germline V gene, CDR1 is SGHTA and CDR2 is FQGNSA. Trimming removed 1 base at V and 5 bases at J, with 14 bases between. The CDR3 runs to 16 residues.

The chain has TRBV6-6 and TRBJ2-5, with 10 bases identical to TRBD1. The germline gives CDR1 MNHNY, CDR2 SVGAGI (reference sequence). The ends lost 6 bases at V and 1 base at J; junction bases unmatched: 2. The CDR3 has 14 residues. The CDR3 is CASSRDRGQETQYF. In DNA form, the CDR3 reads TGTGCCAGCAGCCGGGACAGGGGCCAAGAGACCCAGTACTTC.

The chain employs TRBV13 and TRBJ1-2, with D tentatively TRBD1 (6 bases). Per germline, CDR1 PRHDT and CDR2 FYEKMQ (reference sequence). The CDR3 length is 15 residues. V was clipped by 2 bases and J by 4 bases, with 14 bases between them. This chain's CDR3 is CASSLSGATVYGYTF. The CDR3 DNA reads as TGTGCCAGCAGCTTATCGGGGGCTACGGTCTATGGCTACACCTTC.

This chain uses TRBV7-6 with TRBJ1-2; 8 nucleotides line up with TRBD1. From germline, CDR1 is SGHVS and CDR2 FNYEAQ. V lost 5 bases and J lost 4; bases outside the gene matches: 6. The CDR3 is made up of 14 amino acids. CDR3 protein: CASSPSGGGYGYTF. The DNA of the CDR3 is TGTGCCAGCAGCCCATCAGGGGGCGGCTATGGCTACACCTTC.

CDR3 sequence: CASSLEGVVSYNEQFF. The CDR3 DNA is TGTGCCAGCAGCTTAGAAGGCGTAGTGTCCTACAATGAGCAGTTCTTC. This chain links TRBV7-6 with TRBJ2-1; D is uncertain. With 1 base removed from V and 1 base from J, the gap between germline ends came to 11 bases. Germline values: CDR1 SGHVS, CDR2 FNYEAQ. The CDR3 has 16 residues.

The CDR3 region is CASRDTLYNEQFF. As DNA, the CDR3 is TGCGCCAGCAGAGACACCCTCTACAATGAGCAGTTCTTC. The chain links TRBV10-2 to TRBJ2-1; D is unresolved. Germline CDR1 reads WSHSY; CDR2 reads SAAADI. The CDR3 loop spans 13 amino acids. Trimming pared 6 bases from V and 3 bases from J, leaving 9 bases between.

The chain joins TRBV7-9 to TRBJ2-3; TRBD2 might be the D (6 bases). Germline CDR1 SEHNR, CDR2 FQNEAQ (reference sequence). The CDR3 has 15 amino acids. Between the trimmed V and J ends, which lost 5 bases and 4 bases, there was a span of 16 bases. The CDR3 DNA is TGTGCCAGCAGCAAGCCGGGACTGGATGCAGATACGCAGTATTTT. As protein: CASSKPGLDADTQYF.

This CDR3 reads CASSLEGTSYEQYF. CDR3 sequence (DNA): TGTGCCAGCAGCTTAGAGGGCACCTCCTACGAGCAGTACTTC. The gene calls are TRBV7-9 and TRBJ2-7, with D unresolved. The germline V and J ends were trimmed by 1 base and 0 bases, with 7 bases remaining between them. CDR3 length equals 14 residues. Germline V CDR1 and CDR2: SEHNR, FQNEAQ (reference sequence). Full variable domain (remainder filled in from reference TRBV7-9 and TRBJ2-7): DTGVSQNPRHKITKRGQNVTFRCDPISEHNRLYWYRQTLGQGPEFLTYFQNEAQLEKSRLLSDRFSAERPKGSFSTLEIQRTEQGDSAMYLCASSLEGTSYEQYFGPGTRLTVT.

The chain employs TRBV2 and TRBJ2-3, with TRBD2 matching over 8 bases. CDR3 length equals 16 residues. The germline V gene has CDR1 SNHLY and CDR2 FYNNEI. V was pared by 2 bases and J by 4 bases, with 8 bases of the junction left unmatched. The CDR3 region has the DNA TGTGCCAGCAGTGAACTGTCGGGGGGGAAACCAGATACGCAGTATTTT. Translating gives CASSELSGGKPDTQYF.

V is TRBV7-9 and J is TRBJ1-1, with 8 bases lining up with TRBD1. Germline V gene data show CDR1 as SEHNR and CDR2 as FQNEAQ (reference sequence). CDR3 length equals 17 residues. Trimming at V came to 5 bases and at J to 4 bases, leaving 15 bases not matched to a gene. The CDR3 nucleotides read TGTGCCAGCAGCCCTGGACAGGGAGGTTGGGTTCCCACTGAAGCTTTCTTT. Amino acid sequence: CASSPGQGGWVPTEAFF.